Below are 17 T cell receptor beta chains sequenced from a single sample in a study of T cell repertoires in cytomegalovirus infection (dated by TCRdb to the late 2010s). Antigen specificity for these receptors is unknown. Sequencing used an Illumina HiSeq 1500. Using fastp trimming at Q25 and MiXCR clonotype assembly, TCRdb reanalyzed the public sequencing data and kept in-frame beta chains. Identical CDR3 proteins give one entry, which carries the most common genes and DNA. Within this sample are about 700,000 distinct CDR3 sequences, with approximately 33% of them counted one time only. The ten largest clones add up to 15% to 20% of the sample. The label giving this sample's treatment or condition can be read as: in vitro stimulation with specific CMV peptide epitopes to enrich CMV-specific T cells. This specimen consisted of cultured PBMCs, obtained from culture after CMV antigen stimulation. The origin of the receptors is a human donor in good health (CMV status not recorded). Some clones in this sample may be carry-over from other donors' samples.

This clonotype was seen ten or more times. The J gene is TRBJ2-1, the V gene TRBV12-3 or TRBV12-4; 11 positions agree with TRBD2. V was clipped by 7 bases and J by 5 bases; unmatched bases: 7. The CDR3 loop spans 15 amino acids. This CDR3 reads CASTALLAGDNEQFF. DNA for the CDR3: TGTGCCAGCACCGCCCTACTAGCGGGGGACAATGAGCAGTTCTTC.

V and J are TRBV12-3 or TRBV12-4 and TRBJ1-5; D is uncertain. The CDR3 is 13 residues long. The germline V and J ends were trimmed by 3 bases and 2 bases, with 5 bases remaining between them. The CDR3 DNA sequence: TGTGCCAGCAGTTTTTACCGCAATCAGCCCCAGCATTTT. As protein: CASSFYRNQPQHF.

This clonotype was found a few times. No conserved phenylalanine or tryptophan ends this CDR3, so it is likely a read error. The limits of the CDR3 on the DNA are not certain, so only TCRdb's listed CDR3 is given. This chain links TRBV7-9 with TRBJ2-7; TRBD1, as called in the table, went unchecked against the DNA. Germline V gives CDR1 SEHNR, CDR2 FQNEAQ (reference sequence). The length of the CDR3 is 13 amino acids, counting both ends. CDR3 amino acids: CASSKTGTGAVHL.

The gene calls are TRBV7-2 and TRBJ2-1; D gene uncertain. CDR3 length equals 14 residues. V shed 5 bases and J shed 8 bases, with 16 bases lying between them. Germline-derived CDR1 and CDR2 are SGHTA and FQGNSA. The CDR3 is CASSLSLSADEQFF. The CDR3 coding sequence is TGTGCCAGCAGCCTATCCCTAAGTGCTGATGAGCAGTTCTTC.

The chain combines TRBV6-6 with TRBJ1-4, with D hard to call. Trimming shortened V by 6 bases and J by 0 bases, and 14 bases separated the two germline ends. CDR1 MNHNY and CDR2 SVGAGI come from the germline V gene (reference sequence). The CDR3 is 16 residues long. CDR3 in DNA: TGTGCCAGCAGCCCTCTGGTGTCTTCAACTAATGAAAAACTGTTTTTT. It is translated as CASSPLVSSTNEKLFF.

This clonotype was detected only a few times. The V call is TRBV7-9, the J call TRBJ2-7; TRBD1 agrees at 7 bases. CDR3 length equals 14 residues. Losses at the gene ends were 5 bases for V and 4 bases for J; bases not matched to a gene: 8. Germline CDR1 SEHNR, CDR2 FQNEAQ (reference sequence). This CDR3 reads CASSATTGIYEQYF. In DNA form, the CDR3 reads TGTGCCAGCAGCGCGACGACAGGGATATACGAGCAGTACTTC. Together with reference TRBV7-9 and TRBJ2-7, the CDR3 gives the full variable domain: DTGVSQNPRHKITKRGQNVTFRCDPISEHNRLYWYRQTLGQGPEFLTYFQNEAQLEKSRLLSDRFSAERPKGSFSTLEIQRTEQGDSAMYLCASSATTGIYEQYFGPGTRLTVT.

This clonotype has at least ten counts. This chain joins TRBV7-9 and TRBJ2-3; 7 bases are a match to TRBD1. The CDR3 covers 14 residues. Germline V gene lookup returns CDR1 SEHNR and CDR2 FQNEAQ (reference sequence). V was clipped by 2 bases and J by 2 bases; unmatched bases: 1. The CDR3 protein is CASSLTGDTDTQYF. CDR3 sequence (DNA): TGTGCCAGCAGCTTAACAGGGGACACAGATACGCAGTATTTT.

The V and J genes are TRBV20-1 and TRBJ1-1; D possibly corresponds to TRBD1 (6 bases). The CDR3 runs to 14 residues. Germline V gives CDR1 DFQATT, CDR2 SNEGSKA (reference sequence). The germline V and J ends were trimmed by 6 bases and 0 bases, with 14 bases remaining between them. CDR3 sequence (DNA): TGCAGTGCGAGCAGGGGCTCAATGAACACTGAAGCTTTCTTT. As protein: CSASRGSMNTEAFF.

The sample holds one count of this clonotype. The J gene is TRBJ2-2, the V gene TRBV10-3, with 7 bases identical to TRBD2. Per the germline V gene, CDR1 is ENHRY and CDR2 is SYGVKD. V dropped 5 bases and J dropped 0; count of bases not matched to a gene: 0. There are 14 residues in the CDR3. CDR3 bases: TGTGCCATCAGTAGCGGGGCGAACACCGGGGAGCTGTTTTTT. Protein sequence: CAISSGANTGELFF.

The rearrangement joins TRBV3-1 to TRBJ2-4; 7 bases are a match to TRBD2. V dropped 4 bases and J dropped 0; count of bases not matched to a gene: 15. Germline V CDR1 and CDR2: LGHDT, YNNKEL (reference sequence). The CDR3 has 19 residues. The CDR3 DNA sequence: TGTGCCAGCAGCCTACGACCAGCTAGCGGAGCTCTAGCCAAAAACATTCAGTACTTC. Amino acid sequence: CASSLRPASGALAKNIQYF.

This clonotype showed up just once. The chain uses TRBV7-6 and TRBJ2-3; 8 bases match TRBD2. V was clipped by 5 bases and J by 0 bases; unmatched bases: 10. The CDR3 has 17 amino acids. Per the germline V gene, CDR1 is SGHVS and CDR2 is FNYEAQ. The CDR3 sequence is CASSHTERGLSTDTQYF. The CDR3 DNA sequence: TGTGCCAGCAGCCATACGGAGCGGGGGCTCAGCACAGATACGCAGTATTTT. The variable domain in full, completed from reference TRBV7-6 and TRBJ2-3, reads GAGVSQSPRYKVTKRGQDVALRCDPISGHVSLYWYRQALGQGPEFLTYFNYEAQQDKSGLPNDRFSAERPEGSISTLTIQRTEQRDSAMYRCASSHTERGLSTDTQYFGPGTRLTVL.

This clonotype was counted only a few times. The CDR3 region has the DNA TGTGCCAGCAGCTTAGCTGGGGCGACAGGGAGGGGGGCTGAAGCTTTCTTT. Protein: CASSLAGATGRGAEAFF. The rearrangement links TRBV7-8 to TRBJ1-1; 7 bases agree with TRBD1. CDR1 SGHVS and CDR2 FQNEAQ come from the germline V gene. The CDR3 contains 17 residues. V lost 0 bases, J lost 6 bases, and 13 bases stayed unmatched.

A word on this clonotype: A much larger clone sits a single nucleotide away, making a read error possible. V is TRBV7-2 and J is TRBJ1-3; a weak D match, TRBD1 (5 bases). CDR1 and CDR2 (germline): SGHTA, FQGNSA. V was pared by 9 bases and J by 2 bases, with 23 bases between. The CDR3 loop spans 17 amino acids. The CDR3 DNA follows: TGTGCCAGTGGCCGGAGGCGGAATAGGGGCGCTGGAAACACCATATATTTT. Protein product: CASGRRRNRGAGNTIYF.

The chain couples TRBV6-5 to TRBJ2-7; perhaps TRBD1 as D (5 bases). This CDR3 spans 15 amino acids. V was shortened by 5 bases and J by 3 bases, with 17 bases between the two germline ends. Germline V gives CDR1 MNHEY, CDR2 SVGAGI. CDR3 loop: CASSRDSYHNYEQYF. The CDR3 bases are TGTGCCAGCAGTCGTGACAGCTACCACAACTACGAGCAGTACTTC.

This chain joins TRBV11-2 and TRBJ2-1, with D perhaps matching TRBD2 (5 bases). From germline, CDR1 is SGHAT and CDR2 FQNNGV. V was cut by 1 base and J by 8 bases, with 15 bases left in between. CDR3 length equals 15 residues. Written as DNA, the CDR3 is TGTGCCAGCAGCTTAGGAGGTGAGGGCCGGCATGAGCAGTTCTTC. This codes for CASSLGGEGRHEQFF.

In nucleotides, the CDR3 is TGTGCCAGCAGTTCTATCTCCTCAGGGGGTCGGGAGACCCAGTACTTC. Translated, it gives CASSSISSGGRETQYF. The chain employs TRBV27 and TRBJ2-5; 7 nucleotides match TRBD1. This CDR3 is built from 16 residues. Germline lookup yields CDR1 MNHEY and CDR2 SMNVEV (reference sequence). Unmatched junction bases numbered 13, after V lost 4 bases and J lost 5 bases.

The table lists this clonotype with a few counts. V usage is TRBV7-2 and J usage is TRBJ2-7; D uncertain. The germline V gene has CDR1 SGHTA and CDR2 FQGNSA. Trimming shortened V by 4 bases and J by 5 bases, and 18 bases separated the two germline ends. The CDR3 has 15 amino acids. CDR3 DNA: TGTGCCAGCAGCTCGCCCCCTCTAGAATGGGACGAGCAGTACTTC. This codes for CASSSPPLEWDEQYF.